This entry lists 7 T cell receptor beta chains sequenced from one sample in a study of shared clonotypes between healthy human individuals. Measured with immunoSEQ multiplex PCR; TCRdb has only the in-frame clones, and not every one. The table records 600,000 to 800,000 clones, approximately 77% of them present only once. Material for sequencing was memory CD4+ T cells sorted from blood. Stated subset: CD45RA-negative fraction. These receptors came from a woman aged 25 to 39 in good health.

A few counts support this clone. Likely a read error: the CDR3 ends without its conserved phenylalanine or tryptophan. The DNA is omitted, as the CDR3 cannot be located on it reliably, and the CDR3 follows TCRdb's listing. The chain has TRBV29-1 and TRBJ2-7; TRBD1, the table's D call, was not compared with the DNA. The CDR3 extends over 10 residues, inclusive of both ends. The germline CDR1 and CDR2 sequences are SQVTM and ANQGSEA. The CDR3 sequence: CSALNRDPLN.

The chain's CDR3 is CASSAVTPGRGNEQFF. CDR3 nucleotides: TGTGCCAGCTCAGCCGTGACTCCTGGACGGGGCAATGAGCAGTTCTTC. V and J are TRBV18 and TRBJ2-1; tentative D call: TRBD2 (5 bases). This CDR3 contains 16 residues. V was clipped by 5 bases and J by 6 bases, with 20 bases between them. CDR1 is KGHSH and CDR2 is LQKENI in the germline V gene.

The chain has TRBV4-1 and TRBJ1-5; no clear D gene. The germline V gene has CDR1 MGHRA and CDR2 YSYEKL. The CDR3 covers 16 residues. V lost 0 bases, J lost 11 bases, and 20 bases lay in between. The CDR3 nucleotides are TGCGCCAGCAGCCAAGATCTGGCAATCAGCCACCCAACCCAGCATTTT. It encodes CASSQDLAISHPTQHF.

The CDR3: CASSRGRDYGYTF. CDR3 DNA sequence: TGTGCCAGCAGTCGGGGGCGCGACTATGGCTACACCTTC. The V gene is TRBV6-6, the J gene TRBJ1-2; tentative D call: TRBD1 (6 bases). CDR3 size: 13 residues. Germline V CDR1 and CDR2: MNHNY, SVGAGI (reference sequence). The V end was cut by 5 bases, the J end by 3 bases, with 10 bases between.

The V and J genes are TRBV6-6 and TRBJ1-1; TRBD1 agrees at 10 bases. The germline V gene has CDR1 MNHNY and CDR2 SVGAGI (reference sequence). Trimming took 6 bases from V and 1 from J; bases not matched to a gene: 8. CDR3 length: 16 residues. The CDR3 DNA sequence: TGTGCCAGCAGGCCGACAGGGGGCCCGAAGAACACTGAAGCTTTCTTT. Translating gives CASRPTGGPKNTEAFF.

The chain couples TRBV14 to TRBJ1-4; 7 nucleotides align to TRBD1. With V trimmed by 3 bases and J by 8 bases, 9 bases remained unmatched. Germline-derived CDR1 and CDR2 are SGHDN and FVKESK. CDR3 length: 15 amino acids. The CDR3 DNA reads TGTGCCAGCAGCCACACAGACAGGGAGCGGGAAAAACTGTTTTTT. Its protein is CASSHTDREREKLFF.

CDR3 coding DNA: TGCGCCAGCAGCTTCGGACTAGCTGGATACCAAGAGACCCAGTACTTC. Amino acids: CASSFGLAGYQETQYF. This chain connects TRBV5-1 to TRBJ2-5; 8 nucleotides line up with TRBD2. CDR3 size: 16 residues. Trimming took 2 bases from V and 0 from J; bases not matched to a gene: 6. The germline CDR1 and CDR2 sequences are SGHRS and YFSETQ.